This T cell receptor (beta chain) was captured by sequencing in a study of blood T cell repertoires in COVID-19. The V and J ends lost 1 base and 4 bases respectively, with 9 bases between them. CDR1 and CDR2 from the germline V gene are SSHAT and FNYEAQ (reference sequence). There are 14 residues in the CDR3. TCRdb's table, derived via immunoSEQ multiplex PCR, lists solely in-frame clones and lacks some. The repertoire holds about 130,000 clones, with approximately 77% as singletons. The sequence came from a man older than 75 with acute or convalescent COVID-19. This chain links TRBV7-7 with TRBJ2-3, with TRBD2 as a possible D gene (6 bases). Sequencing used peripheral blood. The CDR3: CASSLGWGADTQYF. As DNA, the CDR3 is TGTGCCAGCAGCTTAGGCTGGGGGGCAGATACGCAGTATTTT.